This is a list of T cell receptor beta chains from one sample in a study of a mutant IDH1 vaccine in newly diagnosed glioma. The method was immunoSEQ multiplex PCR; TCRdb's version includes in-frame clones alone and lacks a portion of them. The sample lists about 83,000 clones, more than 85% seen once, with roughly 0.6% in the top ten. No antigens are known for them. The sequencing here drew on PBMCs, taken from a glioma patient whose treatment included an IDH1 peptide vaccine. These receptors originate from a woman aged 45-65 years with glioma. CDR3s include the opening cysteine and the closing phenylalanine or tryptophan. A D gene is named only where the DNA matches it firmly.

J,V,D,CDR3
TRBJ2-1,TRBV14,.,CASALKGGTYNEQFF
TRBJ1-4,TRBV7-9,.,CASSYTGTPNEKLFF
TRBJ1-1,TRBV5-5,.,CASSLITYADTEAFF
TRBJ2-5,TRBV28,.,CASSPRPTETQYF
TRBJ2-7,TRBV5-1,TRBD1,CASSLDRASYEQYF
TRBJ1-4,TRBV2,.,CASSESVRGGKLFF
TRBJ1-2,TRBV16,.,CASRPTASHGYTF
TRBJ1-2,TRBV4-2,.,CASSPSPPTDGYTF
TRBJ2-7,TRBV6-5,.,CASSLSDERNYEQYF
TRBJ2-5,TRBV20-1,.,CSARDRETQYF
TRBJ2-5,TRBV5-5,TRBD1,CASSSGTGVQETQYF
TRBJ2-1,TRBV6-5,TRBD2,CASRSGMSNEQFF
TRBJ2-1,TRBV28,.,CASSLQGPYNEQFF
TRBJ2-1,TRBV27,TRBD1,CASSGGTGGINEQFF
TRBJ2-7,TRBV6-1,TRBD1,CASSDELGQGYEQYF
TRBJ2-5,TRBV29-1,TRBD2,CSVVRLAGQETQYF
TRBJ2-3,TRBV7-2,.,CASTRDLKDTQYF
TRBJ2-7,TRBV9,.,CASSVGVGASPLYEQYF
TRBJ1-5,TRBV6-6,.,CASSPSGQPQHF
TRBJ2-2,TRBV6-6,.,CASSYSISNTGELFF
.,TRBV4-2,.,CASSQVAGSSYEQYF
TRBJ2-7,TRBV11-2,.,CASSLGHYEQYF
TRBJ2-3,TRBV2,TRBD2,CASSPGLAGLADTQYF
TRBJ2-2,TRBV5-1,.,CASSLARQGWSNTGELFF
TRBJ2-5,TRBV5-1,TRBD2,CASSLGASSGNGETQYF
TRBJ1-5,TRBV29-1,.,CSVGRGNQPQHF
TRBJ2-3,TRBV28,TRBD2,CASSLSLAGSTDTQYF
TRBJ2-7,TRBV28,.,CASRAGTLYEQYF
TRBJ2-2,TRBV7-9,.,CASSLEFAGSGAYAELFF
TRBJ1-2,TRBV10-3,.,CAISVSASDYGYTF
TRBJ1-5,TRBV4-1,.,CASSLRWGNQPQHF
TRBJ1-5,TRBV10-2,.,CASSEQGSNQPQHF
TRBJ2-7,TRBV13,.,CASSLGLKAEGAYEQYF
TRBJ2-7,TRBV19,.,CASSWAPGGDEQYF
TRBJ2-7,TRBV27,.,CASSFTASYEQYF
TRBJ2-3,TRBV5-1,.,CASSSPGTDTQYF
TRBJ2-2,TRBV2,TRBD1,CASSQGARELFF
TRBJ2-2,TRBV27,TRBD1,CASSSPRDRGNTGELFF
TRBJ1-1,TRBV18,.,CASSPWENTEAFF
TRBJ2-2,TRBV11-3,.,CASSSRDWGTGELFF
.,TRBV6-1,TRBD2,CASIASGYEQYF
TRBJ1-5,TRBV28,.,CASSSPQGFSNQPQHF
TRBJ2-3,TRBV15,TRBD1,CATRGNRDRGDPSTDTQYF
TRBJ2-7,TRBV2,.,CASSRDPAYEQYF
TRBJ2-3,TRBV6-6,TRBD2,CASRPGTSGKSDTQYF
TRBJ2-2,TRBV2,TRBD2,CATLRLAVNTGELFF
TRBJ2-1,TRBV19,TRBD2,CASSIGTSGLSSYNEQFF
TRBJ2-5,TRBV30,TRBD1,CAWSPTGSRETQYF
TRBJ2-1,TRBV19,.,CASSATVKQFF
TRBJ2-1,TRBV10-3,TRBD2,CAIKKGLAGSLRHNEQFF
TRBJ1-2,TRBV9,.,CASSVAQYGYTF
TRBJ2-5,TRBV7-9,TRBD1,CASSLGQGAFETQYF
TRBJ2-7,TRBV14,TRBD2,CASSQVGTGGSEQYF
TRBJ2-5,TRBV9,TRBD2,CASSLSGSQETQYF
TRBJ1-4,TRBV29-1,.,CSVGGRDNEKLFF
TRBJ2-1,TRBV11-3,.,CASSLVGAGNEQFF
TRBJ1-4,TRBV6-1,.,CASSERGINEKLFF